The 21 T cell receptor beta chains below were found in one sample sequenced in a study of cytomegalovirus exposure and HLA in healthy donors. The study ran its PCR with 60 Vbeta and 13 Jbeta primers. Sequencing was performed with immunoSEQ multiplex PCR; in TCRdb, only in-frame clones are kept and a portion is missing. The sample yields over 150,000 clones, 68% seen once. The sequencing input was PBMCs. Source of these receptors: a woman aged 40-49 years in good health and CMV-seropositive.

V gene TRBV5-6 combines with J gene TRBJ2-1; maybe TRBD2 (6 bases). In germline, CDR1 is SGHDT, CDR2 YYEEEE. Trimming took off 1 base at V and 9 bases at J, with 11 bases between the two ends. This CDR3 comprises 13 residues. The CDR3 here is CASSLFSGGEQFF. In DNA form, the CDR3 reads TGTGCCAGCAGCTTGTTCTCCGGGGGTGAGCAGTTCTTC.

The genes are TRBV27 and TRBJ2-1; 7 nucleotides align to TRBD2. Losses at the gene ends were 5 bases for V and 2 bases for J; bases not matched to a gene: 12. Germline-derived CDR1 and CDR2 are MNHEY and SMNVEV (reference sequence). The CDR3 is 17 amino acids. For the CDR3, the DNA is TGTGCCAGCAGTATTTCCTCGGGGCTAGCGGCCTACAATGAGCAGTTCTTC. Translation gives CASSISSGLAAYNEQFF.

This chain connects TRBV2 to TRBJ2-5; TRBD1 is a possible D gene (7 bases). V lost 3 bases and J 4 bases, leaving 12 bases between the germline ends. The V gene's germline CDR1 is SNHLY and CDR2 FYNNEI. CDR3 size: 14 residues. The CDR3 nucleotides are TGTGCCAGCAGTGAGGAGGGGGCCGGAGAGACCCAGTACTTC. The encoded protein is CASSEEGAGETQYF.

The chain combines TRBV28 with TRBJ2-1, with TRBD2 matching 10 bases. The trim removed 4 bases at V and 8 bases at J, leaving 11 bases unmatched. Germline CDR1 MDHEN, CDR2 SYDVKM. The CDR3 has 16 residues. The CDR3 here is CASSWASGSKRDEQFF. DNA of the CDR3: TGTGCCAGCAGTTGGGCTAGCGGGAGTAAAAGGGATGAGCAGTTCTTC.

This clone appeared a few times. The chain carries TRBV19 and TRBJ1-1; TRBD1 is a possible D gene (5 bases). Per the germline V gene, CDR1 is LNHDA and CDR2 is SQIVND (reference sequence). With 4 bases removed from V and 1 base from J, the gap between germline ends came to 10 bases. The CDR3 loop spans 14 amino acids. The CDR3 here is CASSRIDRNTEAFF. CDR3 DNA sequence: TGTGCCAGTAGTAGGATTGACAGGAACACTGAAGCTTTCTTT.

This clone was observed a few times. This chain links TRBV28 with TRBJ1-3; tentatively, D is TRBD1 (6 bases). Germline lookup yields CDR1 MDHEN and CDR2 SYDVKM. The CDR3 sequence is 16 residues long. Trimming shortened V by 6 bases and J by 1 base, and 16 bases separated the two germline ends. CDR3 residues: CASRAAGGWSGNTIYF. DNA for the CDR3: TGTGCCAGCAGAGCCGCGGGGGGCTGGTCTGGAAACACCATATATTTT.

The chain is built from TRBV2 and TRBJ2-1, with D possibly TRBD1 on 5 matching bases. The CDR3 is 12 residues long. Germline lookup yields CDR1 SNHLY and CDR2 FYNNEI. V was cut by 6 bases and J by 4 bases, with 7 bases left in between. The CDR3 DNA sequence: TGTGCCAGCAGGGGGCTGTACAATGAGCAGTTCTTC. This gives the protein CASRGLYNEQFF.

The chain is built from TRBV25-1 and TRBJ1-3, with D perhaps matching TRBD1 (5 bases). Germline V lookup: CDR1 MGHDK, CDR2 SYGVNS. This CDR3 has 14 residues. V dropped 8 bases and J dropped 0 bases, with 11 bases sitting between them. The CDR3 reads CASGFTGSGNTIYF. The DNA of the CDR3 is TGTGCCAGCGGATTTACAGGCTCTGGAAACACCATATATTTT.

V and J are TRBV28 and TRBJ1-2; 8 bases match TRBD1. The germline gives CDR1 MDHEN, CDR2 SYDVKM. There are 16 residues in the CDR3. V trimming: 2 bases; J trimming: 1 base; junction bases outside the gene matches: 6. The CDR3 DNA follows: TGTGCCAGCAGTTTAAGGGGGACAGGAGGTAACTATGGCTACACCTTC. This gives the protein CASSLRGTGGNYGYTF.

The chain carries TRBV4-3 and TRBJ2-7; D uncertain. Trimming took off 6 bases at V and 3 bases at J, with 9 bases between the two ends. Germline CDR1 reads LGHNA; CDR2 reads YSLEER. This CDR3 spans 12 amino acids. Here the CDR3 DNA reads TGCGCCAGCAGTCCCGCAGGCTACGAGCAGTACTTC. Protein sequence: CASSPAGYEQYF.

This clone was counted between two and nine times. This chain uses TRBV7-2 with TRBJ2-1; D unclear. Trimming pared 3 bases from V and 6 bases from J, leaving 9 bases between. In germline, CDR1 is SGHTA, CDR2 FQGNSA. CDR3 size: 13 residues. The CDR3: CASSLSGGNEQFF. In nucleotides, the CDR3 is TGTGCCAGCAGCTTGAGTGGTGGCAATGAGCAGTTCTTC.

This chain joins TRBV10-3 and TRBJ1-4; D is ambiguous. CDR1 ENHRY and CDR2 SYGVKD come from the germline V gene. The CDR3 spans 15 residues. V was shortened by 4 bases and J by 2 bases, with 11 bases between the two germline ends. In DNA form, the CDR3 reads TGTGCCATCAGTGGAACGGTCGATACTAATGAAAAACTGTTTTTT. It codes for CAISGTVDTNEKLFF.

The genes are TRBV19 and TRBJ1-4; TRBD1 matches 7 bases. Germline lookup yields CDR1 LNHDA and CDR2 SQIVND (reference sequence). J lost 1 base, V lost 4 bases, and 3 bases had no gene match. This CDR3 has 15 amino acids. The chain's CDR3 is CASSTGTETNEKLFF. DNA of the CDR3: TGTGCCAGTAGTACGGGGACAGAAACTAATGAAAAACTGTTTTTT. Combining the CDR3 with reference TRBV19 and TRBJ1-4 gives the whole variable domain DGGITQSPKYLFRKEGQNVTLSCEQNLNHDAMYWYRQDPGQGLRLIYYSQIVNDFQKGDIAEGYSVSREKKESFPLTVTSAQKNPTAFYLCASSTGTETNEKLFFGSGTQLSVL.

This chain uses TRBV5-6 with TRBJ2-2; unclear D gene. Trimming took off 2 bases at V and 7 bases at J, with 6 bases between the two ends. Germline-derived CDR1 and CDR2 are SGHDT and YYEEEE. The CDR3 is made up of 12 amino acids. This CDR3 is CASSFVSGELFF. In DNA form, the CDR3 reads TGTGCCAGCAGCTTTGTGAGCGGGGAGCTGTTTTTT.

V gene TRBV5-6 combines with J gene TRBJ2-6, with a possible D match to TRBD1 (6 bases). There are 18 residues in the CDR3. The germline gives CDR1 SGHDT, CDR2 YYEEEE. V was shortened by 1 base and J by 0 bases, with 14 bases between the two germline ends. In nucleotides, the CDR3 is TGTGCCAGCAGCTTGTTCGACAGGTTGACCTCTGGGGCCAACGTCCTGACTTTC. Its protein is CASSLFDRLTSGANVLTF.

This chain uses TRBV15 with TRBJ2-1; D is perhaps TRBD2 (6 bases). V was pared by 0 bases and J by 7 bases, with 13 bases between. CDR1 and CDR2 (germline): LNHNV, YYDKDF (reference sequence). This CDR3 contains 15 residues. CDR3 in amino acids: CATSRDVREWNEQFF. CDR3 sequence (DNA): TGTGCCACCAGCAGAGATGTTCGGGAGTGGAATGAGCAGTTCTTC.

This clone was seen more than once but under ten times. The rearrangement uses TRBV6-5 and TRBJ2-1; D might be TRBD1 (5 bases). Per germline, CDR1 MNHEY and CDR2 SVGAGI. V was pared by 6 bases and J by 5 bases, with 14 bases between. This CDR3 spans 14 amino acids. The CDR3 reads CASRPLTGNNEQFF. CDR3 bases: TGTGCCAGCAGACCTCTTACAGGAAACAATGAGCAGTTCTTC.

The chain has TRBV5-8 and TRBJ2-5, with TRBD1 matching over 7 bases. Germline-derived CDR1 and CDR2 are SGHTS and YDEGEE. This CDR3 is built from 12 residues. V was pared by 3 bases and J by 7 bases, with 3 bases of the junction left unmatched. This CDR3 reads CASSSPGGTQYF. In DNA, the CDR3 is TGTGCCAGCAGCTCCCCAGGGGGGACCCAGTACTTC. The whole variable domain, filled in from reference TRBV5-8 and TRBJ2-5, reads EAGVTQSPTHLIKTRGQQATLRCSPISGHTSVYWYQQALGLGLQFLLWYDEGEERNRGNFPPRFSGRQFPNYSSELNVNALELEDSALYLCASSSPGGTQYFGPGTRLLVL.

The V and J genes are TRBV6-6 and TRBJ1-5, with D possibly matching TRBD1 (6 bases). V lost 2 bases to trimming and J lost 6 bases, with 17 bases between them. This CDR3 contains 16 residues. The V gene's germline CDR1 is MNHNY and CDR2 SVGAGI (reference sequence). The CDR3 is CASSYKRTEAIQPQHF. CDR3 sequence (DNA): TGTGCCAGCAGTTACAAGCGGACAGAGGCCATTCAGCCCCAGCATTTT.

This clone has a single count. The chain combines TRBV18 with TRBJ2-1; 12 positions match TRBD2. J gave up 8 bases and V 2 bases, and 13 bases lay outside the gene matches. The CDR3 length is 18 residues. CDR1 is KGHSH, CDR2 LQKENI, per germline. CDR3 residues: CASSPSTSGSLGGDEQFF. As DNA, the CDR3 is TGTGCCAGCTCACCATCGACTAGCGGGAGCCTCGGTGGCGATGAGCAGTTCTTC.

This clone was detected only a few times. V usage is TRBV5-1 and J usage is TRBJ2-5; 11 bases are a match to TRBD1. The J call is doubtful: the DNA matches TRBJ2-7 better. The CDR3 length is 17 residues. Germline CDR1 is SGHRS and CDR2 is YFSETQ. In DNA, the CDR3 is TGCGCCAGCAGCTTTCAGGACAGGGGGCTTGACTCCTACGAGCAGTACTTC. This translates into CASSFQDRGLDSYEQYF.